This is a list of T cell receptor beta chains from one sample in a study of cytomegalovirus exposure and HLA in healthy donors. This table comes from immunoSEQ multiplex PCR, and its TCRdb copy is limited to in-frame clones, with some not included. The data show fewer than 200,000 clones, about 80% seen once. The specimen sequenced was PBMCs. The receptor set was obtained from a female donor in good health and CMV-seronegative. Each CDR3 is given with its conserved first and last residue. D genes are given only for firm matches. Only some rows state a clone size, as once, few, many or a class for expanded clones.

V: TRBV7-9
D: TRBD1
J: TRBJ2-7
size: NA
CDR3: CASSLTGVYDEQYF
DNA: TGTGCCAGCAGCCTAACAGGGGTGTACGACGAGCAGTACTTC

V: TRBV5-1
D: TRBD1
J: TRBJ2-2
size: once
CDR3: CASSSMPTGGKNTGELFF
DNA: TGCGCCAGCAGCTCTATGCCGACAGGGGGAAAGAACACCGGGGAGCTGTTTTTT

V: TRBV5-1
D: NA
J: TRBJ2-3
size: NA
CDR3: CASSLGTIPDTQYF
DNA: TGCGCCAGCAGCCTCGGGACAATCCCAGATACGCAGTATTTT

V: TRBV5-1
D: NA
J: TRBJ1-1
size: few
CDR3: CASSLSAGENTEAFF
DNA: TGCGCCAGCAGCTTGTCGGCAGGGGAGAACACTGAAGCTTTCTTT

V: TRBV7-6
D: NA
J: TRBJ2-2
size: NA
CDR3: CASSPVAGSTGELFF
DNA: TGTGCCAGCAGCCCAGTGGCAGGGTCGACCGGGGAGCTGTTTTTT

V: TRBV18
D: TRBD1
J: TRBJ1-2
size: NA
CDR3: CASSPDRGSNIYGYTF
DNA: TGTGCCAGCTCACCCGACAGGGGGTCAAATATCTATGGCTACACCTTC

V: TRBV7-9
D: NA
J: TRBJ1-2
size: NA
CDR3: CASSPRRGGSFSGYTF
DNA: TGTGCCAGCAGCCCGAGGCGGGGCGGCTCCTTCAGCGGCTACACCTTC

V: TRBV5-8
D: NA
J: TRBJ1-5
size: NA
CDR3: CASSLGQDSNQPQHF
DNA: TGTGCCAGCAGCTTGGGGCAGGATAGCAATCAGCCCCAGCATTTT

V: TRBV6-5
D: NA
J: TRBJ1-3
size: NA
CDR3: CASSGAGNTIYF
DNA: TGTGCCAGTTCAGGGGCTGGGAACACCATATATTTT

V: TRBV7-9
D: TRBD1
J: TRBJ2-1
size: NA
CDR3: CASSPYRDRGYEQFF
DNA: TGTGCCAGCAGCCCTTATCGGGACAGGGGATATGAGCAGTTCTTC

V: TRBV5-1
D: TRBD1
J: TRBJ2-7
size: NA
CDR3: CASSLQTGKRYEQYF
DNA: TGCGCCAGCAGCTTACAGACAGGGAAAAGGTACGAGCAGTACTTC

V: TRBV23-1
D: NA
J: TRBJ1-1
size: once
CDR3: CASSQGTPFRGMNTEAFF
DNA: TGCGCCAGCAGTCAAGGGACTCCCTTTAGAGGTATGAACACTGAAGCTTTCTTT

V: TRBV9
D: TRBD1
J: TRBJ1-1
size: NA
CDR3: CASSVETGGSEAFF
DNA: TGTGCCAGCAGCGTAGAAACAGGGGGGTCTGAAGCTTTCTTT

V: TRBV7-2
D: TRBD2
J: TRBJ2-7
size: NA
CDR3: CASSFRLAGGPYEQYF
DNA: TGTGCCAGCAGCTTCAGACTAGCGGGAGGCCCCTACGAGCAGTACTTC

V: TRBV5-4
D: TRBD2
J: TRBJ2-3
size: few
CDR3: CASSWGLAGDTQYF
DNA: TGTGCCAGCAGCTGGGGACTAGCAGGTGATACGCAGTATTTT

V: TRBV30
D: NA
J: TRBJ1-1
size: NA
CDR3: CAISPGGGAFF
DNA: TGTGCTATTTCCCCGGGGGGCGGCGCTTTCTTT

V: TRBV5-1
D: TRBD1
J: TRBJ2-3
size: NA
CDR3: CASSGRTGATDTQYF
DNA: TGCGCCAGCAGCGGAAGGACAGGAGCCACAGATACGCAGTATTTT

V: TRBV2
D: NA
J: TRBJ1-4
size: NA
CDR3: CASIAGLVPREKLFF
DNA: TGTGCCAGCATAGCAGGGTTGGTTCCTCGGGAAAAACTGTTTTTT

V: TRBV2
D: NA
J: TRBJ2-1
size: NA
CDR3: CASSEEGGGLNEQFF
DNA: TGTGCCAGCAGTGAAGAAGGTGGAGGGCTCAATGAGCAGTTCTTC

V: TRBV5-1
D: TRBD1
J: TRBJ1-6
size: NA
CDR3: CASSSLTIGQGTPLHF
DNA: TGCGCCAGCAGCTCCCTCACCATAGGACAGGGGACACCCCTCCACTTT

V: TRBV18
D: NA
J: TRBJ2-5
size: few
CDR3: CASSSKSREPQETQYF
DNA: TGTGCCAGCTCCTCAAAGTCCCGGGAGCCACAAGAGACCCAGTACTTC

V: TRBV5-1
D: NA
J: TRBJ2-7
size: NA
CDR3: CSSSLRGSSYEQYF
DNA: TGCTCCAGCAGCTTAAGGGGGAGCTCCTACGAGCAGTACTTC

V: TRBV5-1
D: TRBD2
J: TRBJ2-3
size: NA
CDR3: CASSSSSGLGADTQYF
DNA: TGCGCCAGCAGCTCTTCTAGCGGGCTTGGCGCAGATACGCAGTATTTT

V: TRBV5-6
D: TRBD2
J: TRBJ2-1
size: NA
CDR3: CASSRGGLYNEQFF
DNA: TGTGCCAGCAGCCGCGGGGGACTGTACAATGAGCAGTTCTTC

V: TRBV6-5
D: NA
J: TRBJ2-3
size: NA
CDR3: CASRRDFTDTQYF
DNA: TGTGCCAGCAGACGGGACTTCACAGATACGCAGTATTTT

V: TRBV9
D: TRBD2
J: TRBJ2-7
size: few
CDR3: CASSTGGGSSSYEQYF
DNA: TGTGCCAGCAGCACCGGGGGGGGTTCCAGCTCCTACGAGCAGTACTTC

V: TRBV19
D: NA
J: TRBJ1-1
size: NA
CDR3: CASNGRTVNTEAFF
DNA: TGTGCCAGTAACGGTAGGACAGTGAACACTGAAGCTTTCTTT

V: TRBV6-4
D: TRBD1
J: TRBJ1-2
size: NA
CDR3: CASSADPGQGAYGYTF
DNA: TGTGCCAGCAGTGCCGATCCGGGACAGGGAGCCTATGGCTACACCTTC

V: TRBV9
D: NA
J: TRBJ1-3
size: NA
CDR3: CASSVNSQGSGNTIYF
DNA: TGTGCCAGCAGCGTAAACTCGCAGGGATCTGGAAACACCATATATTTT

V: TRBV19
D: TRBD2
J: TRBJ2-2
size: NA
CDR3: CASSRTSGANTGELFF
DNA: TGTGCCAGTAGCAGGACTAGCGGCGCGAACACCGGGGAGCTGTTTTTT

V: TRBV10-3
D: TRBD2
J: TRBJ2-3
size: NA
CDR3: CAIRSGGGADTQYF
DNA: TGTGCCATCCGGTCGGGGGGAGGGGCAGATACGCAGTATTTT

V: TRBV30
D: NA
J: TRBJ1-2
size: NA
CDR3: CACDFTLNYGYTF
DNA: TGTGCCTGCGACTTCACCCTCAACTATGGCTACACCTTC

V: TRBV5-4
D: NA
J: TRBJ1-1
size: NA
CDR3: CASSLLELREAFF
DNA: TGTGCCAGCAGCTTATTAGAATTACGTGAAGCTTTCTTT